What follows are 2 T cell receptor beta chains derived from one specimen sequenced in a study of OX40 agonist ivuxolimab in advanced cancers. Assay: immunoSEQ multiplex PCR; the TCRdb copy retains only in-frame clones and omits some. Found here are about 61,000 clones, around 90% of them singletons; the top ten hold under 2.5%. The sample consisted of CD4+ or CD8+ T cells sorted from blood, taken in a trial of the OX40 agonist ivuxolimab. These receptors originate from an adult with an advanced solid tumor such as melanoma, head and neck, liver or kidney cancer.

The chain links TRBV5-2 to TRBJ1-2; the D segment call TRBD1 is taken from the table without a DNA check. TRBV5-2 is annotated as a pseudogene. The CDR3 has 15 residues. CDR3 coding DNA: TGTGCCAGCAGCTTATCCGGGACAGCTAACTATGGCTACACCTTC. Protein: CASSLSGTANYGYTF.

The chain uses TRBV7-8 and TRBJ1-5; possible D gene TRBD1, 6 bases. CDR3 length equals 15 residues. The ends were cut back, 4 bases at V and 2 bases at J, with 12 bases in the middle. CDR1 is SGHVS and CDR2 is FQNEAQ in the germline V gene. The CDR3 loop reads CASSWDIIGNQPQHF. CDR3 sequence (DNA): TGTGCCAGCAGCTGGGACATTATCGGCAATCAGCCCCAGCATTTT.